This T cell receptor (beta chain) was sequenced for a study of blood T cell repertoires in COVID-19. Study background: PBMCs, B-cell-depleted T cells, or T cells provided the cDNA or gDNA that made up the material.

Here immunoSEQ multiplex PCR was the method, and the copy in TCRdb shows in-frame clones only, minus some. The data contain a few hundred thousand clones, 82% of them singletons. CDR3 length equals 14 residues. The germline V and J ends were trimmed by 0 bases and 4 bases, with 10 bases remaining between them. CDR1 and CDR2 (germline): SGDLS, YYNGEE. The receptor comes from a woman younger than 35 with acute or convalescent COVID-19. The sample consisted of peripheral blood. This sequence joins TRBV9 and TRBJ1-2, with D maybe TRBD1 (5 bases). In nucleotides, the CDR3 is TGTGCCAGCAGCGTAGAATCTGGGGCCTATGGCTACACCTTC. Its translation: CASSVESGAYGYTF.